The 5 T cell receptor beta chains below all came from one sample that was sequenced in a study of PD-1 blockade in classical Hodgkin lymphoma. Time point specified: newly diagnosed, previously untreated cHL patient sample. Profiling relied on immunoSEQ multiplex PCR, and the TCRdb table lists in-frame clones only, not all of them. The table lists around 7,000 clones, around 81% of them singletons. The sequenced sample consisted of peripheral blood mononuclear cells (PBMCs). The receptors come from a human donor with classical Hodgkin lymphoma.

The V gene is TRBV5-8, the J gene TRBJ1-1, with a possible D match to TRBD1 (6 bases). Trimming took off 1 base at V and 10 bases at J, with 14 bases between the two ends. Germline CDR1 is SGHTS and CDR2 is YDEGEE. This CDR3 region has 13 residues. CDR3 amino acids: CASSLSWGRGAFF. CDR3 DNA sequence: TGTGCCAGCAGCTTGAGTTGGGGCAGGGGAGCTTTCTTT. The variable domain in full, with the rest retrieved from reference TRBV5-8 and TRBJ1-1, is EAGVTQSPTHLIKTRGQQATLRCSPISGHTSVYWYQQALGLGLQFLLWYDEGEERNRGNFPPRFSGRQFPNYSSELNVNALELEDSALYLCASSLSWGRGAFFGQGTRLTVV.

The table lists this clone with a few counts. The chain links TRBV2 to TRBJ1-4; D is uncertain. Germline V lookup: CDR1 SNHLY, CDR2 FYNNEI. The CDR3 loop spans 14 amino acids. Trimming shortened V by 6 bases and J by 0 bases, and 8 bases separated the two germline ends. As DNA, the CDR3 is TGTGCCAGCAGCCGGAGAGCAACTAATGAAAAACTGTTTTTT. Translated, it gives CASSRRATNEKLFF.

The V gene is TRBV2, the J gene TRBJ1-1; D gene ambiguous. The CDR3 totals 13 residues. Germline-derived CDR1 and CDR2 are SNHLY and FYNNEI. Trimming took 1 base from V and 5 from J, leaving 8 bases between them. CDR3 sequence: CASSEEGGTEAFF. In DNA form, the CDR3 reads TGTGCCAGCAGTGAAGAAGGAGGAACTGAAGCTTTCTTT.

The chain carries TRBV2 and TRBJ1-1, with TRBD1 matching over 8 bases. The germline V gene has CDR1 SNHLY and CDR2 FYNNEI. V trimming: 5 bases; J trimming: 1 base; junction bases outside the gene matches: 3. This CDR3 has 14 amino acids. The DNA for the CDR3 is TGTGCCAGCAGTCTACAGGGGGGGAACACTGAAGCTTTCTTT. As protein: CASSLQGGNTEAFF.

The rearrangement links TRBV2 to TRBJ2-7; perhaps TRBD2 as D (7 bases). From germline, CDR1 is SNHLY and CDR2 FYNNEI. This CDR3 comprises 13 residues. V lost 4 bases to trimming and J lost 4 bases, with 11 bases between them. DNA of the CDR3: TGTGCCAGCAGTGGGGAGGGGGTTTACGAGCAGTACTTC. Amino acid sequence: CASSGEGVYEQYF.